This T cell receptor beta chain derives from a study of cytomegalovirus exposure and HLA in healthy donors. The study, taken as a whole, reports: There were some public TCRs occurring in many donors, but most TCR sequences were rare. Specificity of a few CMV-associated chains for CMV antigens was verified in vitro.

With regard to this clone: As yet, its antigen is unknown.

Sequenced by immunoSEQ multiplex PCR; TCRdb stores in-frame clones only, minus some. The repertoire has roughly 260,000 clones, 85% to 90% of them found once; the top ten carry 0.35% to 0.4%. The donors were part of the validation cohort, which consisted of roughly 120 subjects and was separate from the first cohort of roughly 620 subjects. Germline loops: CDR1 SGHRS, CDR2 YFSETQ. The length of the CDR3 is 14 residues. Losses at the gene ends were 4 bases for V and 5 bases for J; bases not matched to a gene: 5. The J gene is TRBJ1-5, the V gene TRBV5-1, with 8 bases identical to TRBD1. This clonotype was obtained from a woman between 18 and 29 years old in good health and CMV-seronegative. The specimen sequenced was PBMCs. DNA for the CDR3: TGCGCCAGCAGCCACGGACAGGGCGATCAGCCCCAGCATTTT. Its translation: CASSHGQGDQPQHF. The whole variable domain, remainder taken from reference TRBV5-1 and TRBJ1-5, is KAGVTQTPRYLIKTRGQQVTLSCSPISGHRSVSWYQQTPGQGLQFLFEYFSETQRNKGNFPGRFSGRQFSNSRSEMNVSTLELGDSALYLCASSHGQGDQPQHFGDGTRLSIL.